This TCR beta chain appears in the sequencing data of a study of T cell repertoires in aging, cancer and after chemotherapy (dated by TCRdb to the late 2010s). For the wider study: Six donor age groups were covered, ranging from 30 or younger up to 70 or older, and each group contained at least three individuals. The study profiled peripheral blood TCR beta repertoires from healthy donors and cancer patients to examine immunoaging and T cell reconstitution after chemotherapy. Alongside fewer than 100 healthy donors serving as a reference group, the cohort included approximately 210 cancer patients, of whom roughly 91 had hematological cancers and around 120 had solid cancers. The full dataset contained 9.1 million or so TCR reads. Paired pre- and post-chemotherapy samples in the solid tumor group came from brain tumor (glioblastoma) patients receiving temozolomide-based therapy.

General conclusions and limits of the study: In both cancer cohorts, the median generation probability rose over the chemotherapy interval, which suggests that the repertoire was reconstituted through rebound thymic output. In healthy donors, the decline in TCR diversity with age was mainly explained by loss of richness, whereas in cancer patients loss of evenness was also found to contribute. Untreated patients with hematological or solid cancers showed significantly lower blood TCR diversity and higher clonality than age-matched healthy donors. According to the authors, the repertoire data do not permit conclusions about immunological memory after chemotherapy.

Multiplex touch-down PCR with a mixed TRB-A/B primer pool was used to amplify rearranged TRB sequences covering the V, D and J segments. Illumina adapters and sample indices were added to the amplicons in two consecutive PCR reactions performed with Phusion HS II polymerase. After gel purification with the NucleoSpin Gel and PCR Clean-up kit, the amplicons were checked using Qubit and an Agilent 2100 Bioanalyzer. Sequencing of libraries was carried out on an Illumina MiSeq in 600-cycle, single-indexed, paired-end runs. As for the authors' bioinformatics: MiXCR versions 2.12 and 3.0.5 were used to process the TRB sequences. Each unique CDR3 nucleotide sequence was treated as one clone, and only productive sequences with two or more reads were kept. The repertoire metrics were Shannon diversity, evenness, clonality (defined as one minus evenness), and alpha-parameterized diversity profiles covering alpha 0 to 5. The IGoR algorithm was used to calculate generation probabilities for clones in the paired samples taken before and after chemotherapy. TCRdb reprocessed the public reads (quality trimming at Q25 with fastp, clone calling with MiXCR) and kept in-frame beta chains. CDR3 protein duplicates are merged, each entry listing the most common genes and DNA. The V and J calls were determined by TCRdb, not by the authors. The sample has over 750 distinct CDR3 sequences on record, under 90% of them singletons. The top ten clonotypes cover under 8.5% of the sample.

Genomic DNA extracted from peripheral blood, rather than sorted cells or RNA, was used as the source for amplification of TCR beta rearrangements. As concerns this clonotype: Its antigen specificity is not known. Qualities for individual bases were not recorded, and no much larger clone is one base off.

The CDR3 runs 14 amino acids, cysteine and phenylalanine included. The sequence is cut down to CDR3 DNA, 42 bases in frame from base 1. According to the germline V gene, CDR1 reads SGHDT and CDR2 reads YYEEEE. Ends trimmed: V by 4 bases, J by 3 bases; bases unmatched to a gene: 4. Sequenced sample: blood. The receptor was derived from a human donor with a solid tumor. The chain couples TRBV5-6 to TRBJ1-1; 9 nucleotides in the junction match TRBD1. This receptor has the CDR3 CASSLDRGDTEAFF. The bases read TGTGCCAGCAGCCTCGACAGGGGGGACACTGAAGCTTTCTTT.